The 18 T cell receptor beta chains given below trace back to one sample, sequenced in a study of T-cell memory formation after mild COVID-19. Each CDR3 protein gets one entry after TCRdb re-called the 5' RACE reads with MiXCR. The sample records 500,000 to 650,000 distinct CDR3 sequences, roughly 22% being singletons. Sequenced: PBMCs or a T cell subset sorted from them (not recorded which). The receptor source for this set is an adult woman who had mild COVID-19 (a few samples of this study predate the infection). Cell type and time point are not known.

The V gene is TRBV27, the J gene TRBJ2-3, with D possibly called TRBD1 or TRBD2 (6 bases each). CDR1 is MNHEY, CDR2 SMNVEV, per germline (reference sequence). Trimming removed 4 bases from V and 4 bases from J, with 21 bases in between. The CDR3 consists of 17 residues. This chain's CDR3 is CASSSLGGRRAADTQYF. CDR3 in DNA: TGTGCCAGCAGTTCCCTTGGGGGGCGGAGGGCGGCAGATACGCAGTATTTT.

The J gene is TRBJ1-2, the V gene TRBV7-2, with 7 bases aligning to TRBD1. Germline CDR1 reads SGHTA; CDR2 reads FQGNSA. J lost 6 bases, V lost 1 base, and 5 bases had no gene match. The CDR3 loop spans 14 amino acids. In DNA form, the CDR3 reads TGTGCCAGCAGCTTAGTTAGGGGGCGCGATGGCTACACCTTC. Residues: CASSLVRGRDGYTF.

This rearrangement joins TRBV7-9 to TRBJ1-3, with unresolved D. The CDR3 has 13 residues. Germline V CDR1 and CDR2: SEHNR, FQNEAQ (reference sequence). Trimming removed 5 bases from V and 0 bases from J, with 5 bases in between. DNA for the CDR3: TGTGCCAGCAGCCCCGCCTCTGGAAACACCATATATTTT. This gives the protein CASSPASGNTIYF. Combining the CDR3 with reference TRBV7-9 and TRBJ1-3 gives the whole variable domain DTGVSQNPRHKITKRGQNVTFRCDPISEHNRLYWYRQTLGQGPEFLTYFQNEAQLEKSRLLSDRFSAERPKGSFSTLEIQRTEQGDSAMYLCASSPASGNTIYFGEGSWLTVV.

The chain couples TRBV7-9 to TRBJ2-1, with D uncertain. With 3 bases removed from V and 8 bases from J, the gap between germline ends came to 8 bases. CDR3 length equals 12 residues. CDR1 SEHNR and CDR2 FQNEAQ come from the germline V gene (reference sequence). The DNA for the CDR3 is TGTGCCAGCAGCTTTTCTATAGATGAGCAGTTCTTC. It is translated as CASSFSIDEQFF.

Here the CDR3 reads CASSLVGQGSYNSPLHF. Here the CDR3 DNA reads TGTGCCAGCAGCTTAGTGGGACAGGGATCCTATAATTCACCCCTCCACTTT. This chain joins TRBV7-9 and TRBJ1-6, with 9 bases fitting TRBD1. V was clipped by 1 base and J by 1 base; unmatched bases: 2. CDR3 size: 17 residues. Germline CDR1 is SEHNR and CDR2 is FQNEAQ (reference sequence).

Only a few counts were recorded for this clonotype. The chain carries TRBV30 and TRBJ2-1, with 7 bases that match TRBD2. Germline loops: CDR1 GTSNPN, CDR2 SVGIG (reference sequence). The CDR3 contains 14 residues. Trimming removed 8 bases from V and 7 bases from J; junction bases left unmatched: 14. The DNA of the CDR3 is TGTGCCGGGACCGTTGGCGGGAGCGAGAATGAGCAGTTCTTC. It encodes CAGTVGGSENEQFF.

The V and J genes are TRBV6-1 and TRBJ1-2; 9 nucleotides line up with TRBD1. This CDR3 spans 14 amino acids. The V gene end was trimmed by 7 bases and the J gene end by 3 bases; junction bases not matched to a gene: 6. CDR1 is MNHNS and CDR2 is SASEGT in the germline V gene. The DNA of the CDR3 is TGTGCCAGCATCCCGACAGGGGGAGACTATGGCTACACCTTC. It yields the protein CASIPTGGDYGYTF.

This clonotype was detected only a few times. V is TRBV12-3 or TRBV12-4 and J is TRBJ2-1; D gene ambiguous. V dropped 6 bases and J dropped 4 bases, with 19 bases sitting between them. This CDR3 has 16 amino acids. CDR3 coding DNA: TGTGCCAGCAGCTTCATTTTGCAGAACCCATACAATGAGCAGTTCTTC. Translation gives CASSFILQNPYNEQFF.

The chain couples TRBV3-1 to TRBJ1-6, with a tentative D call TRBD1 (6 bases). Germline assignment: CDR1 LGHDT and CDR2 YNNKEL (reference sequence). The CDR3 totals 14 residues. With 4 bases removed from V and 5 bases from J, the gap between germline ends came to 9 bases. The DNA for the CDR3 is TGTGCCAGCAGCCTCCGACAGGATAATTCACCCCTCCACTTT. It is translated as CASSLRQDNSPLHF. Combining the CDR3 with reference TRBV3-1 and TRBJ1-6 gives the whole variable domain DTAVSQTPKYLVTQMGNDKSIKCEQNLGHDTMYWYKQDSKKFLKIMFSYNNKELIINETVPNRFSPKSPDKAHLNLHINSLELGDSAVYFCASSLRQDNSPLHFGNGTRLTVT.

CDR3 in amino acids: CASTMDRAGSYEQYF. Written as DNA, the CDR3 is TGTGCCAGCACGATGGACAGGGCCGGCTCCTACGAGCAGTACTTC. The rearrangement uses TRBV12-3 or TRBV12-4 and TRBJ2-7; 8 bases are shared with TRBD1. With 7 bases clipped from V and 0 bases from J, the junction kept 8 bases outside the gene matches. The CDR3 is 15 amino acids.

This clonotype has more than one count but fewer than ten. This chain links TRBV2 with TRBJ2-3; 10 bases line up with TRBD2. V lost 1 base and J lost 1; bases outside the gene matches: 2. Germline CDR1 is SNHLY and CDR2 is FYNNEI. The CDR3 is 16 amino acids. Here the CDR3 DNA reads TGTGCCAGCAGTGAAGGACTAGCGGGCGGCACAGATACGCAGTATTTT. Protein sequence: CASSEGLAGGTDTQYF.

This clonotype was seen a handful of times. This rearrangement joins TRBV3-1 to TRBJ2-3, with D uncertain. CDR1 is LGHDT and CDR2 is YNNKEL in the germline V gene (reference sequence). The CDR3 is 14 residues long. Trimming removed 1 base at V and 6 bases at J, with 11 bases between. In DNA form, the CDR3 reads TGTGCCAGCAGCCAAGCTCGGGTTACGGATACGCAGTATTTT. Its protein product is CASSQARVTDTQYF.

This clonotype was seen a few times. The chain links TRBV20-1 to TRBJ2-5; a weak D match, TRBD2 (6 bases). This CDR3 has 17 residues. CDR1 is DFQATT and CDR2 is SNEGSKA in the germline V gene (reference sequence). The V gene lost 0 bases and the J gene lost 0 bases, with 17 bases spanning the gap. The CDR3: CSARDLWREQNQETQYF. CDR3 nucleotides: TGCAGTGCTAGAGATCTTTGGAGGGAACAGAACCAAGAGACCCAGTACTTC.

This clonotype appeared a few times. This chain joins TRBV19 and TRBJ1-1; 9 bases are shared with TRBD1. V gave up 7 bases and J gave up 7 bases; unmatched junction bases: 4. Looked up from germline, CDR1 is LNHDA and CDR2 is SQIVND (reference sequence). This CDR3 contains 12 residues. This CDR3 is CASNEDRGEAFF. For the CDR3, the DNA is TGTGCCAGTAATGAGGACAGGGGTGAAGCTTTCTTT. The whole variable domain, remainder taken from reference TRBV19 and TRBJ1-1, is DGGITQSPKYLFRKEGQNVTLSCEQNLNHDAMYWYRQDPGQGLRLIYYSQIVNDFQKGDIAEGYSVSREKKESFPLTVTSAQKNPTAFYLCASNEDRGEAFFGQGTRLTVV.

This sequence joins TRBV20-1 and TRBJ2-1, with TRBD2 matching over 14 bases. With V trimmed by 6 bases and J by 6 bases, 10 bases remained unmatched. Germline CDR1 reads DFQATT; CDR2 reads SNEGSKA (reference sequence). CDR3 size: 16 residues. The chain's CDR3 is CSAPGTSGGLFNEQFF. Written as DNA, the CDR3 is TGCAGTGCCCCCGGGACTAGCGGGGGTCTCTTCAATGAGCAGTTCTTC.

J is TRBJ2-7 and V is TRBV19, with D possibly matching TRBD1 (6 bases). Germline assignment: CDR1 LNHDA and CDR2 SQIVND (reference sequence). This CDR3 has 13 amino acids. V was shortened by 6 bases and J by 0 bases, with 9 bases between the two germline ends. CDR3 nucleotides: TGTGCCAGTAGAGAACAGGGCTCCTACGAGCAGTACTTC. Protein: CASREQGSYEQYF.

This clonotype was picked up a small number of times. This chain connects TRBV6-5 to TRBJ2-1; D uncertain. In germline, CDR1 is MNHEY, CDR2 SVGAGI. Trimming stripped 4 bases from V and 4 bases from J, with 11 bases between. The CDR3 totals 14 residues. This CDR3 reads CASSSAVPYNEQFF. In DNA, the CDR3 is TGTGCCAGCAGTTCGGCGGTACCTTACAATGAGCAGTTCTTC.

This clonotype came up a few times. The V gene is TRBV5-1, the J gene TRBJ2-7; perhaps TRBD2 as D (6 bases). Germline V gene lookup returns CDR1 SGHRS and CDR2 YFSETQ. This CDR3 has 14 amino acids. The V end was cut by 4 bases, the J end by 0 bases, with 11 bases between. CDR3 nucleotide sequence: TGCGCCAGCAGCGCCATCGGGAGCTCCTACGAGCAGTACTTC. This translates into CASSAIGSSYEQYF.